This T cell receptor (beta chain) stems from a study of shared clonotypes between healthy human individuals. Regarding the study as a whole: Relative to memory subsets, naive subsets generally showed larger estimated richness.

Germline loops: CDR1 SGHRS, CDR2 YFSETQ. The CDR3 has 13 residues. Trimming shortened V by 4 bases and J by 0 bases, and 7 bases separated the two germline ends. About this clone: The antigen remains undetermined.

Produced via immunoSEQ multiplex PCR; TCRdb's table is partial and in-frame only. Of about 1 million clones in the sample, approximately 68% are singletons; the top ten hold roughly 1.5%. Sequencing was carried out using memory CD4+ T cells sorted from blood. Documented subset: CD45RA-negative fraction. J is TRBJ1-1 and V is TRBV5-1, with D possibly TRBD1 on 6 matching bases. The TCR originated in a young man in good health. The CDR3 loop is CASSRDMNTEAFF. CDR3 DNA sequence: TGCGCCAGCAGCAGGGACATGAACACTGAAGCTTTCTTT.